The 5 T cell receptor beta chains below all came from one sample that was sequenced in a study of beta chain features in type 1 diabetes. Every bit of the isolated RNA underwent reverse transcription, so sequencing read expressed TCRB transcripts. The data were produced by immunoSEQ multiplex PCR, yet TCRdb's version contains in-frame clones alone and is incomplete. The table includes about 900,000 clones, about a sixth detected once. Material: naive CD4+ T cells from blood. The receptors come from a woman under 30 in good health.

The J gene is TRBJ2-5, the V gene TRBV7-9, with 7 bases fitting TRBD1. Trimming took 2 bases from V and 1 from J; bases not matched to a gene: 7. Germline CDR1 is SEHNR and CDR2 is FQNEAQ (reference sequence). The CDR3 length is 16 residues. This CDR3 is CASSLPSGQLQETQYF. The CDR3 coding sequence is TGTGCCAGCAGCTTACCTTCGGGACAGCTCCAAGAGACCCAGTACTTC. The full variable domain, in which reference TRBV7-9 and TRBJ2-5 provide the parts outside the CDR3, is DTGVSQNPRHKITKRGQNVTFRCDPISEHNRLYWYRQTLGQGPEFLTYFQNEAQLEKSRLLSDRFSAERPKGSFSTLEIQRTEQGDSAMYLCASSLPSGQLQETQYFGPGTRLLVL.

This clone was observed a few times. CDR3 sequence: CASSVSMNTGELFF. The CDR3 DNA reads as TGTGCCAGCAGCGTATCTATGAACACCGGGGAGCTGTTTTTT. V is TRBV9 and J is TRBJ2-2; D is undetermined. CDR1 is SGDLS, CDR2 YYNGEE, per germline. This CDR3 spans 14 amino acids. The V end lost 1 base, the J end lost 1 base, and 5 bases lay between the germline ends.

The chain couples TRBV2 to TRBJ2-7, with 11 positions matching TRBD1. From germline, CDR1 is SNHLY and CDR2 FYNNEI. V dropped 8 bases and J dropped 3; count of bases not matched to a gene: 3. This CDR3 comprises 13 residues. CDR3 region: CASGGTGGYEQYF. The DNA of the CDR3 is TGTGCCAGCGGGGGGACAGGGGGCTACGAGCAGTACTTC. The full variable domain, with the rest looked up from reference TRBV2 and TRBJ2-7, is EPEVTQTPSHQVTQMGQEVILRCVPISNHLYFYWYRQILGQKVEFLVSFYNNEISEKSEIFDDQFSVERPDGSNFTLKIRSTKLEDSAMYFCASGGTGGYEQYFGPGTRLTVT.

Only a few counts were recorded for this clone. CDR3 in DNA: TGTGCCAGCTCAGCAGGGCCGTCGAACACCGGGGAGCTGTTTTTT. Amino acid sequence: CASSAGPSNTGELFF. The J gene is TRBJ2-2, the V gene TRBV18; perhaps TRBD1 as D (5 bases). Trimming took off 5 bases at V and 0 bases at J, with 10 bases between the two ends. The CDR3 sequence is 15 residues long. The germline CDR1 and CDR2 sequences are KGHSH and LQKENI.

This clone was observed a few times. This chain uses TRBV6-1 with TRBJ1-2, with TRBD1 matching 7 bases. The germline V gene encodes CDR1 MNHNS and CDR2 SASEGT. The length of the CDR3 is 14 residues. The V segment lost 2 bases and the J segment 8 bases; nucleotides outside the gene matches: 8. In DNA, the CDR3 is TGTGCCAGCAGTGAACCGGGACAGACCACCGGCTACACCTTC. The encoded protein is CASSEPGQTTGYTF.